This passage covers 23 T cell receptor beta chains from one sample sequenced in a study of blood T cell repertoires in COVID-19. Generated by immunoSEQ multiplex PCR, the TCRdb table keeps only in-frame clones and is missing some. Of 300,000 or so clones listed, about 90% are singletons. Sequencing was carried out using peripheral blood. The receptors come from a woman aged 40 to 50 with acute or convalescent COVID-19.

The chain uses TRBV5-3 and TRBJ1-5; 9 bases line up with TRBD1. TRBV5-3 is an open reading frame, and its role is uncertain. The CDR3 loop spans 15 amino acids. The ends lost 5 bases at V and 7 bases at J; junction bases unmatched: 10. This chain's CDR3 is CARRTDRGQEQPQHF. CDR3 DNA sequence: TGTGCCAGAAGGACGGACAGGGGACAGGAACAGCCCCAGCATTTT.

The count of this clone is one. The chain links TRBV30 to TRBJ1-3, with 7 bases identical to TRBD1. The germline CDR1 and CDR2 sequences are GTSNPN and SVGIG (reference sequence). The V and J ends lost 1 base and 4 bases, in that order; junction bases with no gene match: 10. The CDR3 is made up of 16 amino acids. CDR3 amino acids: CAWSGWGTELGNTIYF. Here the CDR3 DNA reads TGTGCCTGGAGTGGTTGGGGGACAGAGTTAGGAAACACCATATATTTT. Complete variable domain (other parts from reference TRBV30 and TRBJ1-3): SQTIHQWPATLVQPVGSPLSLECTVEGTSNPNLYWYRQAAGRGLQLLFYSVGIGQISSEVPQNLSASRPQDRQFILSSKKLLLSDSGFYLCAWSGWGTELGNTIYFGEGSWLTVV.

V is TRBV7-8 and J is TRBJ2-1; D may be TRBD2 (6 bases). With 1 base removed from V and 9 bases from J, the gap between germline ends came to 13 bases. Per the germline V gene, CDR1 is SGHVS and CDR2 is FQNEAQ. The length of the CDR3 is 14 residues. CDR3 protein: CASSLGSTRSEQFF. CDR3 sequence (DNA): TGTGCCAGCAGCTTAGGGTCGACTAGGAGTGAGCAGTTCTTC.

V is TRBV30 and J is TRBJ1-1, with TRBD1 matching over 9 bases. The CDR3 sequence is 13 residues long. CDR1 is GTSNPN and CDR2 is SVGIG in the germline V gene (reference sequence). Trimming at V came to 0 bases and at J to 8 bases, leaving 4 bases not matched to a gene. CDR3 nucleotides: TGTGCCTGGAGTGTACAGGGGGCGTACGAAGCTTTCTTT. Encoded protein: CAWSVQGAYEAFF.

This chain links TRBV4-2 with TRBJ1-2; maybe TRBD1 (6 bases). The germline gives CDR1 LGHNA, CDR2 YNFKEQ. Deletions cut 5 bases from V and 2 bases from J, with 18 bases between. The CDR3 has 16 residues. This CDR3 is CASSGGIGGQNYGYTF. The CDR3 nucleotides are TGTGCCAGCAGCGGCGGCATCGGTGGACAGAACTATGGCTACACCTTC.

This clone occurred a few times. The chain has TRBV5-4 and TRBJ1-2; 9 bases line up with TRBD1. The CDR3 is 15 amino acids. V was pared by 4 bases and J by 5 bases, with 9 bases of the junction left unmatched. The germline V gene encodes CDR1 SGHNT and CDR2 YYREEE (reference sequence). CDR3 residues: CASSQSPGTGYGYTF. As DNA, the CDR3 is TGTGCCAGCAGCCAGAGTCCCGGGACAGGGTATGGCTACACCTTC.

CDR3 in amino acids: CASSLGGFWGGKDNEQFF. As DNA, the CDR3 is TGTGCCAGCAGCTTAGGCGGGTTCTGGGGGGGAAAGGACAATGAGCAGTTCTTC. This chain uses TRBV7-2 with TRBJ2-1, with 7 nucleotides matching TRBD2. The CDR3 consists of 18 residues. V was pared by 1 base and J by 5 bases, with 14 bases of the junction left unmatched. Germline assignment: CDR1 SGHTA and CDR2 FQGNSA.

The genes are TRBV2 and TRBJ1-1; TRBD1 matches 7 bases. CDR1 and CDR2 from the germline V gene are SNHLY and FYNNEI. The length of the CDR3 is 16 residues. Trimming removed 4 bases from V and 1 base from J; junction bases left unmatched: 9. The CDR3, as DNA: TGTGCCAGCAGTGTTTTCCCCGGGACAGCGAACACTGAAGCTTTCTTT. It encodes CASSVFPGTANTEAFF.

The chain carries TRBV27 and TRBJ1-1; perhaps TRBD1 as D (5 bases). V was pared by 6 bases and J by 1 base, with 9 bases between. The germline V gene has CDR1 MNHEY and CDR2 SMNVEV (reference sequence). CDR3 length: 13 amino acids. CDR3 DNA: TGTGCCAGCAGCACTACAGGGAACACTGAAGCTTTCTTT. It specifies CASSTTGNTEAFF.

The chain joins TRBV5-1 to TRBJ2-1; 8 bases match TRBD1. Trimming at V came to 1 base and at J to 8 bases, leaving 2 bases not matched to a gene. The CDR3 runs 13 residues. Germline V gene sequence: CDR1 SGHRS, CDR2 YFSETQ. This CDR3 is CASSLPGGHEQFF. DNA of the CDR3: TGCGCCAGCAGCTTGCCAGGGGGCCATGAGCAGTTCTTC.

The chain is built from TRBV4-1 and TRBJ2-1; no clear D. The length of the CDR3 is 14 residues. Germline V gene lookup returns CDR1 MGHRA and CDR2 YSYEKL. With 0 bases removed from V and 8 bases from J, the gap between germline ends came to 11 bases. CDR3 sequence reads: CASSQEGSPYEQFF. Here the CDR3 DNA reads TGCGCCAGCAGCCAAGAGGGTAGCCCCTATGAGCAGTTCTTC.

V and J are TRBV3-1 (or the pseudogene TRBV3-2) and TRBJ1-5; D ambiguous. CDR3 length: 14 residues. Germline CDR1 and CDR2: LGHDT and YNNKEL (reference sequence). Trimming removed 1 base from V and 0 bases from J, with 4 bases in between. The CDR3 here is CASSQADSNQPQHF. As DNA, the CDR3 is TGTGCCAGCAGCCAAGCAGATAGCAATCAGCCCCAGCATTTT.

This rearrangement joins TRBV10-2 to TRBJ1-2; 10 positions agree with TRBD1. The CDR3 extends over 17 amino acids. Germline CDR1 is WSHSY and CDR2 is SAAADI. Losses at the gene ends were 4 bases for V and 5 bases for J; bases not matched to a gene: 13. CDR3 residues: CASSALPGQGVKYGYTF. CDR3 nucleotides: TGCGCCAGCAGTGCCCTTCCCGGACAGGGGGTTAAATATGGCTACACCTTC.

This clone occurred once. The chain recombines TRBV2 with TRBJ2-2; TRBD2 might be the D (6 bases). V was pared by 6 bases and J by 1 base, with 21 bases between. This CDR3 is 18 amino acids long. Per germline, CDR1 SNHLY and CDR2 FYNNEI. The CDR3 DNA is TGTGCCAGCAGGGCTTCACCGTCTATCGGGGGGAACACCGGGGAGCTGTTTTTT. The encoded protein is CASRASPSIGGNTGELFF.

The chain combines TRBV6-5 with TRBJ2-7; 8 positions agree with TRBD1. This CDR3 region has 13 residues. Germline V gene lookup returns CDR1 MNHEY and CDR2 SVGAGI. The ends lost 5 bases at V and 5 bases at J; junction bases unmatched: 5. Written as DNA, the CDR3 is TGTGCCAGCAGTCCGTTACAGGGGGACGAGCAGTACGTC. Amino acids: CASSPLQGDEQYV.

CDR3 loop: CASSLVGGALNTEAFF. The DNA for the CDR3 is TGTGCCAGCAGCTTAGTAGGAGGAGCCCTGAACACTGAAGCTTTCTTT. The chain has TRBV7-9 and TRBJ1-1; no reliable D call. Germline loops: CDR1 SEHNR, CDR2 FQNEAQ (reference sequence). Trimming shortened V by 1 base and J by 0 bases, and 12 bases separated the two germline ends. This CDR3 is built from 16 residues.

The V gene is TRBV5-1, the J gene TRBJ1-1; D not resolved. Germline V gene sequence: CDR1 SGHRS, CDR2 YFSETQ. The CDR3 consists of 14 residues. Trimming stripped 5 bases from V and 0 bases from J, with 11 bases between. The DNA for the CDR3 is TGCGCCAGCAGGCCCCCACAATTGAACACTGAAGCTTTCTTT. Its translation is CASRPPQLNTEAFF.

V gene TRBV21-1 combines with J gene TRBJ2-7; TRBD2 was called by the table and not checked on the DNA. TRBV21-1 is reported as a pseudogene. CDR3 length: 16 residues. The CDR3 nucleotides read TGTGCCAGCAGCAAAGCTCCGGGGGGACGACTCTACGAGCAGTACGTC. This codes for CASSKAPGGRLYEQYV.

This clone was recorded only once. V usage is TRBV18 and J usage is TRBJ1-2; D might be TRBD1 (6 bases). Germline values: CDR1 KGHSH, CDR2 LQKENI. The CDR3 totals 17 residues. Trimming removed 1 base at V and 2 bases at J, with 17 bases between. The CDR3 bases are TGTGCCAGCTCACCACAACAGGGCGAGGTAGTAAACTATGGCTACACCTTC. Protein sequence: CASSPQQGEVVNYGYTF.

The chain employs TRBV29-1 and TRBJ1-2; D is uncertain. V lost 5 bases, J lost 1 base, and 11 bases lay in between. Germline loops: CDR1 SQVTM, CDR2 ANQGSEA. The CDR3 covers 13 residues. The CDR3 region has the DNA TGCAGCGTTCCCCGCGGAGATAACTATGGCTACACCTTC. The encoded protein is CSVPRGDNYGYTF.

The chain links TRBV11-2 to TRBJ2-7; a possible D gene is TRBD1 (7 bases). This CDR3 comprises 12 residues. Trimming left V 6 bases short and J 6 bases short, with 12 bases between. Germline V gene lookup returns CDR1 SGHAT and CDR2 FQNNGV. CDR3 sequence (DNA): TGTGCCAGCAGTGGAGGGACAGTCGAGCAGTACGTC. Protein: CASSGGTVEQYV.

This chain joins TRBV30 and TRBJ1-4; D might be TRBD1 (5 bases). Germline V CDR1 and CDR2: GTSNPN, SVGIG (reference sequence). This CDR3 contains 12 residues. Trimming took off 2 bases at V and 7 bases at J, with 8 bases between the two ends. The DNA of the CDR3 is TGTGCCTGGAGTTCGGGGGGTGAAAAACTGTTTTTT. The encoded protein is CAWSSGGEKLFF.

This clone was seen just once. The chain couples TRBV5-1 to TRBJ1-1; perhaps TRBD1 as D (5 bases). CDR3 size: 15 residues. Germline CDR1 is SGHRS and CDR2 is YFSETQ. Trimming removed 2 bases from V and 1 base from J, with 12 bases in between. The DNA for the CDR3 is TGCGCCAGCAGCTTCCGGGACTGGCAGAACACTGAAGCTTTCTTT. Amino acids: CASSFRDWQNTEAFF.